These 7 T cell receptor beta chains were sequenced from one sample in a study of blood T cells in healthy people across ages. Through a sample-barcoded 5' primer and a J-beta primer mix, a second PCR was run for about 7 to 12 cycles. From the 5' RACE reads, TCRdb called clonotypes with MiXCR, one entry per CDR3 protein. The sample records about 1.4 million distinct CDR3 sequences, 45% to 70% being singletons. The sample consisted of blood. The receptors stem from a man between 18 and 29 years old in good health.

This chain connects TRBV27 to TRBJ2-7; D is possibly TRBD1 (9 bases). The V gene's germline CDR1 is MNHEY and CDR2 SMNVEV (reference sequence). This CDR3 comprises 19 residues. V shed 6 bases and J shed 5 bases, with 32 bases lying between them. CDR3 amino acids: CASRRTGGETGGPKDEQYF. The CDR3 DNA sequence: TGTGCCAGCAGACGAACAGGGGGCGAAACGGGAGGGCCTAAAGACGAGCAGTACTTC.

V gene TRBV7-8 combines with J gene TRBJ2-3, with 8 nucleotides matching TRBD2. V lost 1 base to trimming and J lost 2 bases; unmatched junction nucleotides: 2. Looked up from germline, CDR1 is SGHVS and CDR2 is FQNEAQ. The length of the CDR3 is 15 residues. The CDR3 protein is CASSLELADTDTQYF. Here the CDR3 DNA reads TGTGCCAGCAGCTTAGAACTAGCGGACACAGATACGCAGTATTTT.

This clonotype was detected a few times. V gene TRBV7-9 combines with J gene TRBJ2-7, with a weak D call TRBD2 (6 bases). CDR1 and CDR2 (germline): SEHNR, FQNEAQ (reference sequence). The length of the CDR3 is 16 residues. Trimming stripped 1 base from V and 0 bases from J, with 13 bases between. The CDR3 reads CASSLVVGLDSYEQYF. CDR3 in DNA: TGTGCCAGCAGCTTAGTAGTGGGACTCGACTCCTACGAGCAGTACTTC.

The table lists this clonotype with a few counts. The genes are TRBV5-5 and TRBJ2-5; D not certain. Gene TRBJ2-7 matches the end of the DNA better, so the J call may be wrong. The CDR3 is made up of 15 amino acids. The germline V gene has CDR1 SGHKS and CDR2 YYEKEE (reference sequence). In DNA, the CDR3 is TGTGCCAGCAGCTTAAGTTACAGTCTTTCCTACGAGCAGTACTTC. Protein sequence: CASSLSYSLSYEQYF.

This clonotype was detected a few times. The V and J genes are TRBV12-5 and TRBJ2-5; D uncertain. Germline-derived CDR1 and CDR2 are LGHNT and FRNRAP. V was shortened by 3 bases and J by 5 bases, with 7 bases between the two germline ends. The CDR3 sequence is 12 residues long. As DNA, the CDR3 is TGTGCTAGTGGTTTCGGCGGCGAGACCCAGTACTTC. Its translation is CASGFGGETQYF.

The chain carries TRBV29-1 and TRBJ2-1, with D possibly being TRBD1 (6 bases). This CDR3 contains 13 residues. The V end lost 7 bases, the J end lost 10 bases, and 20 bases lay between the germline ends. Germline V CDR1 and CDR2: SQVTM, ANQGSEA. CDR3 residues: CSGADRLGYEQFF. The CDR3, as DNA: TGCAGCGGGGCCGACAGGCTGGGCTACGAGCAGTTCTTC.

The CDR3 nucleotides read TGTGCCAGCAGCAGAACAGGGGATACCTCTGGAAACACCATATATTTT. As protein: CASSRTGDTSGNTIYF. The chain couples TRBV14 to TRBJ1-3; 7 bases match TRBD1. J gave up 0 bases and V 5 bases, and 7 bases lay outside the gene matches. CDR1 and CDR2 from the germline V gene are SGHDN and FVKESK. The CDR3 extends over 16 amino acids.